This TCR beta chain is from a study of CD8 T cells in ankylosing spondylitis. The CDR3 covers 13 residues. Germline V gene data show CDR1 as KGHSH and CDR2 as LQKENI. The ends were cut back, 3 bases at V and 3 bases at J, with 8 bases in the middle. The study, taken as a whole, reports: Several highly homologous variants formed a TCR beta motif that appeared characteristic of ankylosing spondylitis blood. CD8+ by phenotype, disease-linked clones were relatively rare in peripheral blood.

Construction of TCR beta libraries was performed using quantitative 5'-RACE with molecular barcodes. MiXCR, run by TCRdb on the 5' RACE reads, gives a single entry per CDR3 protein. The data contain about 450,000 distinct CDR3 sequences, 20% to 30% of them singletons. As concerns this clonotype: Its antigen is currently unknown.

The sample consisted of blood, either unsorted or a sorted T cell fraction (not recorded which). This receptor was taken from a male donor with ankylosing spondylitis. The V and J genes are TRBV18 and TRBJ2-5, with a possible D match to TRBD2 (5 bases). CDR3 in amino acids: CASSPSGKETQYF. The CDR3 nucleotides read TGTGCCAGCTCACCGTCGGGAAAAGAGACCCAGTACTTC.